This is a list of T cell receptor beta chains from one sample in a study of identical twins. In TCRdb, the 5' RACE reads were re-called with MiXCR into one record per CDR3 protein. The table has hundreds of thousands of distinct CDR3 sequences, roughly 7% seen once. The same data also went into a second study, on yellow fever vaccine responses in identical twins.

What was sequenced was memory (CD45RO+) T cells sorted from blood. All receptors derive from a woman younger than 30 in good health. Both conserved end residues are part of each CDR3. The order of the fields is D gene, V gene, J gene, clone size, CDR3 DNA, CDR3 protein. The D gene is left open where the match is weak. Only some rows state a clone size, as once, few, many or a class for expanded clones.

TRBD2	TRBV12-3/TRBV12-4	TRBJ2-2	many	TGTGCCAGCAGTTTAAGCGGCGGGGGTGGCACCGGGGAGCTGTTTTTT	CASSLSGGGGTGELFF
NA	TRBV3-1	TRBJ2-6	few	TGTGCCAGCAGCCAGACGGACTCTGGGGCCAACGTCCTGACTTTC	CASSQTDSGANVLTF
NA	TRBV2	TRBJ2-6	NA	TGTGCCAGCAGTGATTTGGACATTATTGGGACTTTCTCTGGGGCCAACGTCCTGACTTTC	CASSDLDIIGTFSGANVLTF
NA	TRBV15	TRBJ2-1	few	TGTGCCACCAGCAGGATAACCGGGAGCTACAATGAGCAGTTCTTC	CATSRITGSYNEQFF
NA	TRBV20-1	TRBJ1-1	NA	TGCAGTGCTAGCGTCTCCTGGGGGCCGAACACTGAAGCTTTCTTT	CSASVSWGPNTEAFF
NA	TRBV5-1	TRBJ2-7	NA	TGCGCCAGCAACACGGATAGTTCTGTGTACGAGCAGTACTTC	CASNTDSSVYEQYF
TRBD1	TRBV7-9	TRBJ1-1	few	TGTGCCAGCAGCTTTTCAGGGGGTTTACCTGAAGCTTTCTTT	CASSFSGGLPEAFF
TRBD2	TRBV6-5	TRBJ2-2	NA	TGTGCCAGCAGTTACACGCCCCCGGGACTAACCAACACCGGGGAGCTGTTTTTT	CASSYTPPGLTNTGELFF
NA	TRBV27	TRBJ1-3	many	TGTGCCAGCAGTTTATCAGGGGGTACTGGAAACACCATATATTTT	CASSLSGGTGNTIYF
NA	TRBV28	TRBJ2-5	NA	TGTGCCAGCAGTATGGGGGCGGGGGTCTACCAAGAGACCCAGTACTTC	CASSMGAGVYQETQYF
TRBD2	TRBV2	TRBJ2-4	few	TGTGCCAGCAGGGGACTAGCGGGGGGTAGAACCAAAAACATTCAGTACTTC	CASRGLAGGRTKNIQYF
NA	TRBV11-3	TRBJ2-3	NA	TGTGCCAGCAGCTTAGGTTGGGCCCCAGATACGCAGTATTTT	CASSLGWAPDTQYF
TRBD2	TRBV10-3	TRBJ2-1	NA	TGTGCCATCAGTGAGCAACTAGCGGGAGGGCCTGGATATGAGCAGTTCTTC	CAISEQLAGGPGYEQFF
NA	TRBV9	TRBJ2-1	NA	TGTGCCGGTAGCGAGGCCTACAATGAGCAGTTCTTC	CAGSEAYNEQFF